This is a list of T cell receptor beta chains from one sample in a study of PD-1 blockade in classical Hodgkin lymphoma. Repertoires were generated with immunoSEQ multiplex PCR, while TCRdb's copy carries only in-frame clones and drops some. In the table there are over 6,500 clones, around three quarters of which are singletons. The sequences come from peripheral blood mononuclear cells (PBMCs), collected before the fourth cycle of nivolumab. The receptors were gathered from a human donor with classical Hodgkin lymphoma. The CDR3 runs from the conserved cysteine through the conserved F or W. The D gene is left open where the match is weak. Clone size, where shown, is once, few, many, or a class for clones that have expanded.

D gene,clone size,V gene,J gene,CDR3 DNA,CDR3 protein
.,.,TRBV7-2,TRBJ2-3,TGTGCCAGCAGCTTAGCTAGCACAGATACGCAGTATTTT,CASSLASTDTQYF
.,.,TRBV11-2,TRBJ1-3,TGTGCCAGCAGCTTAGGGTCCGTATCTGGAAACACCATATATTTT,CASSLGSVSGNTIYF
.,.,TRBV2,TRBJ1-2,TGTGCCAGCAGGGATCCCCGGGACCACCCTGACTATGGCTACACCTTC,CASRDPRDHPDYGYTF
.,once,TRBV7-9,TRBJ1-4,TGTGCCAGCAGCTTAGGGAGTGATGAAAAACTGTTTTTT,CASSLGSDEKLFF
.,few,TRBV2,TRBJ1-5,TGTGCCAGCAGTCAGACAACTTCGGGCAATCAGCCCCAGCATTTT,CASSQTTSGNQPQHF
TRBD1,.,TRBV30,TRBJ1-1,TGTGCCTGGAGTCCTGCTGGACAGGGGATGAAAGCTTTCTTT,CAWSPAGQGMKAFF
.,.,TRBV13,TRBJ2-7,TGTGCCAGCAGCTCCGGGAGAGAATACGAGCAGTACTTC,CASSSGREYEQYF
.,few,TRBV28,TRBJ1-1,TGTGCCAGCAGCCCCTATGTGAACACTGAAGCTTTCTTT,CASSPYVNTEAFF
TRBD2,.,TRBV28,TRBJ2-1,TGTGCCAGCAGTTTCCCACCCGGGGGGGCCTACAATGAGCAGTTCTTC,CASSFPPGGAYNEQFF
.,.,TRBV13,TRBJ2-7,TGTGCCAGCAGCCCGGGTCCTTCGTTCTCCTACGAGCAGTACTTC,CASSPGPSFSYEQYF
.,.,TRBV6-1,TRBJ1-5,TGTGCCAGCAGTGCCTTTCAATCCCGGGACTACCAACAGCCCCAGCATTTT,CASSAFQSRDYQQPQHF
TRBD2,.,TRBV7-9,TRBJ2-7,TGTGCCAGCAGCAAGGGACTAGCGGAGCCCTCCTACGAGCAGTACTTC,CASSKGLAEPSYEQYF
TRBD2,.,TRBV4-2,TRBJ2-3,TGTGCCAGCAGCCAAGAGTCTAGCGGGTTTACTAGCACAGATACGCAGTATTTT,CASSQESSGFTSTDTQYF
.,.,TRBV5-4,TRBJ1-2,TGTGCCAGCAGCTCCGGACAGAACTATGGCTACACCTTC,CASSSGQNYGYTF
TRBD2,few,TRBV28,TRBJ2-5,TGTGCCAGCACGGGTAGCGGGGGCCAAGAGACCCAGTACTTC,CASTGSGGQETQYF
.,.,TRBV18,TRBJ2-1,TGTGCCAGCTCACCAACAGGGAGCTCCTACAATGAGCAGTTCTTC,CASSPTGSSYNEQFF
.,.,TRBV4-3,TRBJ1-5,TGCGCCAGCAGCCAAGATTGGGGAACTAATCAGCCCCAGCATTTT,CASSQDWGTNQPQHF
.,.,TRBV11-2,TRBJ1-4,TGTGCCAGCAGCTTGACCACAGGGCGACTTAATGAAAAACTGTTTTTT,CASSLTTGRLNEKLFF
TRBD2,.,TRBV11-2,TRBJ2-7,TGTGCCAGCAGCCGGGCCAGCGGGAGGGCCAATACCGGTTACCTCGAGCAGTACTTC,CASSRASGRANTGYLEQYF
TRBD1,.,TRBV7-3,TRBJ2-1,TGTGCCAGCAGCTTTACGGGACAGGGTAGACGCTACAATGAGCAGTTCTTC,CASSFTGQGRRYNEQFF
.,.,TRBV9,TRBJ1-4,TGTGCCAGCAGCGTAGGTCTGGGGTTTAATGAAAAACTGTTTTTT,CASSVGLGFNEKLFF
TRBD2,once,TRBV7-2,TRBJ2-1,TGTGCCAGCAGCTTAGGGCGGGAGTGGCGCAATGAGCAGTTCTTC,CASSLGREWRNEQFF
TRBD1,.,TRBV6-5,TRBJ2-1,TGTGCCAGCAGAGCCCGGGACAGGGGTTCGAGTGAGCAGTTCTTC,CASRARDRGSSEQFF
.,.,TRBV25-1,TRBJ1-1,TGTGCCAGCAGTGAATGGGATAGCACTGAAGCTTTCTTT,CASSEWDSTEAFF
.,.,TRBV10-3,TRBJ2-3,TGTGCCATCAGTGCAATGGACGCCGGGGGTCAGTATTTT,CAISAMDAGGQYF
TRBD2,.,TRBV27,TRBJ2-2,TGTGCCAGCAGACCGACTAGCGGGAGGTTCACCGGGGAGCTGTTTTTT,CASRPTSGRFTGELFF
TRBD1,once,TRBV4-3,TRBJ2-2,TGCGCCAGCAGCCAAGCGACAGGGCCGGGCACCGGGGAGCTGTTTTTT,CASSQATGPGTGELFF
TRBD1,.,TRBV18,TRBJ2-7,TGTGCCAGCTCACAATCCGGGACAGCGGATTCCTACGAGCAGTACTTC,CASSQSGTADSYEQYF
.,.,TRBV2,TRBJ2-2,TGTGCCAGCAGTTATGGAATTTTAGGGAGCGGGGAGCTGTTTTTT,CASSYGILGSGELFF
.,few,TRBV7-2,TRBJ2-2,TGTGCCAGCAGCTTCACACAGGGGGGGGCCGGGGAGCTGTTTTTT,CASSFTQGGAGELFF
.,.,TRBV5-1,TRBJ1-4,TGCGCCAGCTCCGTCGCCAGGGCACGGGGTGAAAAACTGTTTTTT,CASSVARARGEKLFF
.,few,TRBV10-3,TRBJ1-6,TGTGCCATCAGGGGGACATCGGGATCACCCCTCCACTTT,CAIRGTSGSPLHF
TRBD2,few,TRBV5-1,TRBJ2-1,TGCGCCAGCAGCTCGTCCGGGACTAGCGATTTCTACAATGAGCAGTTCTTC,CASSSSGTSDFYNEQFF
.,.,TRBV6-1,TRBJ2-3,TGTGCCAGCAGTCCCCCGGTTCGTAGCACAGATACGCAGTATTTT,CASSPPVRSTDTQYF
.,.,TRBV6-1,TRBJ2-1,TGTGCCAGCAGTTTACCTAGCTCCCTTCCGAATGAGCAGTTCTTC,CASSLPSSLPNEQFF
TRBD1,.,TRBV25-1,TRBJ2-7,TGTGCCAGCGCGCAGGGGGACGAGCAGTACTTC,CASAQGDEQYF
TRBD1,.,TRBV6-1,TRBJ1-2,TGTGCCAGCAGTGCGGAAGGGGGCAGGAATAACTATGGCTACACCTTC,CASSAEGGRNNYGYTF
.,once,TRBV6-1,TRBJ2-3,TGTGCCAGCAGTTTGACAGATAGCACAGATACGCAGTATTTT,CASSLTDSTDTQYF
TRBD2,.,TRBV9,TRBJ2-3,TGTGCCAGCAGCGTAGGGGACTACACAGATACGCAGTATTTT,CASSVGDYTDTQYF
.,few,TRBV13,TRBJ1-1,TGTGCCAGCAGCTTCCCAGCCAACACTGAAGCTTTCTTT,CASSFPANTEAFF
.,.,TRBV27,TRBJ1-2,TGTGCCAGCAGTCCACTTGACAGCCTCTACGGCTACACCTTC,CASSPLDSLYGYTF
.,.,TRBV28,TRBJ2-3,TGTGCCAGCAGTTTTCTAGGGGCTCTCACAGATACGCAGTATTTT,CASSFLGALTDTQYF
TRBD1,.,TRBV28,TRBJ1-1,TGTGCCAGCAGTTTACCGGGACAGGGGGCCATCACTGAAGCTTTCTTT,CASSLPGQGAITEAFF
TRBD1,few,TRBV28,TRBJ2-7,TGTGCCAGCAGTAATCGACAGGGATCGGGGGAGCAGTACTTC,CASSNRQGSGEQYF
.,few,TRBV6-5,TRBJ1-5,TGTGCCAGCAGCCTAAACCCAGGGAGCAATCAGCCCCAGCATTTT,CASSLNPGSNQPQHF
.,few,TRBV5-8,TRBJ1-2,TGTGCCAGCAGCTTTGTTGGGGGGAGGTCCATTTATGGCTACACCTTC,CASSFVGGRSIYGYTF
TRBD1,medium-sized,TRBV27,TRBJ1-5,TGTGCCAGCACTACGACAGGGTTGGGCAATCAGCCCCAGCATTTT,CASTTTGLGNQPQHF
.,.,TRBV7-6,TRBJ2-5,TGTGCCAGCAGCTTAGCAGGGGAAAGTGGAGAGACCCAGTACTTC,CASSLAGESGETQYF
TRBD1,.,TRBV11-2,TRBJ1-4,TGTGCCAGCAGCTTGCACGGACAGGGTGTCGAAAAACTGTTTTTT,CASSLHGQGVEKLFF
.,.,TRBV4-3,TRBJ2-7,TGCGCCAGCAGCCAAGATATGGGGGGTGCGGGCGAGCAGTACTTC,CASSQDMGGAGEQYF
.,.,TRBV28,TRBJ1-1,TGTGCCAGCAGGGGGCTGATCACTGAAGCTTTCTTT,CASRGLITEAFF
TRBD1,.,TRBV5-6,TRBJ2-2,TGTGCCAGCAGCTTGACGGACAGGGCGAACACCGGGGAGCTGTTTTTT,CASSLTDRANTGELFF
.,once,TRBV28,TRBJ1-5,TGTGCCAGCAGTTCCCCCTTTGACATCGAAGACAATCAGCCCCAGCATTTT,CASSSPFDIEDNQPQHF
TRBD1,few,TRBV6-9,TRBJ2-5,TGTGCCAGCAGGCAAGGACAGGGGGGACAAGAGACCCAGTACTTC,CASRQGQGGQETQYF
.,once,TRBV6-6,TRBJ2-6,TGTGCCAGCACCCTGGGTGTTTCTGGGGCCAACGTCCTGACTTTC,CASTLGVSGANVLTF
TRBD2,.,TRBV29-1,TRBJ2-2,TGCAGCGGGCGGGGGGGCGGTATGAACACCGGGGAGCTGTTTTTT,CSGRGGGMNTGELFF
.,.,TRBV4-3,TRBJ1-2,TGCGCCAGCAGCCAAGGTGACAAGCGGAAGAAATATGGCTACACCTTC,CASSQGDKRKKYGYTF